This is a list of T cell receptor beta chains from one sample in a study of cytomegalovirus exposure and HLA in healthy donors. Assay used: immunoSEQ multiplex PCR; TCRdb lists only in-frame clones, some missing. The sample has about 60,000 clones; about 82% are singletons. Sample: PBMCs. The source of these receptors is a man under 40 in good health and CMV-seronegative. Both conserved end residues are part of each CDR3. Each record gives: clone size, J gene, V gene, CDR3 length, D gene, CDR3 DNA, CDR3 protein. D genes are given only for firm matches. Size is stated for part of the rows, as once, few or many counts, or as a class when the clone is expanded.

abundance: .
j_gene: TRBJ1-6
v_gene: TRBV7-8
len: 17
d_gene: .
CDR3nt: TGTGCCAGCAGCTCAGATTCTGGCAGATACTATAATTCACCCCTCCACTTT
CDR3aa: CASSSDSGRYYNSPLHF

abundance: few
j_gene: TRBJ1-5
v_gene: TRBV7-8
len: 17
d_gene: .
CDR3nt: TGTGCCAGCAGCAAAGAGGTGGCAGGGGTTAGCAATCAGCCCCAGCATTTT
CDR3aa: CASSKEVAGVSNQPQHF

abundance: .
j_gene: TRBJ2-5
v_gene: TRBV5-6
len: 14
d_gene: TRBD1
CDR3nt: TGTGCCAGCAGCGCTGCCGGGACAGGAGAGACCCAGTACTTC
CDR3aa: CASSAAGTGETQYF

abundance: few
j_gene: TRBJ1-1
v_gene: TRBV2
len: 14
d_gene: .
CDR3nt: TGTGCCAGCAGTTCCGGACTCGTGAACACTGAAGCTTTCTTT
CDR3aa: CASSSGLVNTEAFF

abundance: .
j_gene: TRBJ1-1
v_gene: TRBV30
len: 13
d_gene: .
CDR3nt: TGTGCCTGGAGTGGAGGACAGATTATTAAGGCTTTCTTT
CDR3aa: CAWSGGQIIKAFF

abundance: .
j_gene: TRBJ2-7
v_gene: TRBV6-5
len: 14
d_gene: TRBD1
CDR3nt: TGTGCCAGCAGTCCGTCCACAGGGGCCTACGAGCAGTACTTC
CDR3aa: CASSPSTGAYEQYF

abundance: .
j_gene: TRBJ2-7
v_gene: TRBV30
len: 13
d_gene: TRBD1
CDR3nt: TGTGCCTGGAGTCTAGGGGGCGGGTACGAGCAGTACTTC
CDR3aa: CAWSLGGGYEQYF

abundance: .
j_gene: TRBJ2-7
v_gene: TRBV5-1
len: 15
d_gene: .
CDR3nt: TGCGCCAGCAGCTTAGGCGGGACAGCCAACTACGAGCAGTACTTC
CDR3aa: CASSLGGTANYEQYF

abundance: .
j_gene: TRBJ2-7
v_gene: TRBV11-2
len: 14
d_gene: TRBD1
CDR3nt: TGTGCCAGCAGCTTGGGACAGGGCCGCTACGAGCAGTACTTC
CDR3aa: CASSLGQGRYEQYF

abundance: .
j_gene: TRBJ2-7
v_gene: TRBV28
len: 14
d_gene: TRBD2
CDR3nt: TGTGCCAGCAGTCCGCTAGCGGGCCGCTACGAGCAGTACTTC
CDR3aa: CASSPLAGRYEQYF

abundance: .
j_gene: TRBJ1-1
v_gene: TRBV7-2
len: 13
d_gene: .
CDR3nt: TGTGCCAGCAGTTCAAACAGGGTCGCTGAAGCTTTCTTT
CDR3aa: CASSSNRVAEAFF

abundance: .
j_gene: TRBJ2-5
v_gene: TRBV7-8
len: 13
d_gene: .
CDR3nt: TGTGCCTCACGGCGGGGCCGGCAAGAGACCCAGTACTTC
CDR3aa: CASRRGRQETQYF

abundance: .
j_gene: TRBJ2-1
v_gene: TRBV18
len: 16
d_gene: TRBD2
CDR3nt: TGTGCCAGCTCACCGGGACTAGCGGGAGGGCGGAATGAGCAGTTCTTC
CDR3aa: CASSPGLAGGRNEQFF

abundance: few
j_gene: TRBJ2-1
v_gene: TRBV5-8
len: 15
d_gene: .
CDR3nt: TGTGCCAGCAGCTTGTTATCCCTAGCCGGGGGTGAGCAGTTCTTC
CDR3aa: CASSLLSLAGGEQFF

abundance: .
j_gene: TRBJ2-7
v_gene: TRBV12-2
len: 15
d_gene: .
CDR3nt: TGTGCAAGTCGCTCCCAGACTAGCGTCCCCTACGAGCAGTACTTC
CDR3aa: CASRSQTSVPYEQYF

abundance: .
j_gene: TRBJ1-3
v_gene: TRBV2
len: 14
d_gene: TRBD1
CDR3nt: TGTGCCAGCGCGGGACAGGGGGGTGGAAACACCATATATTTT
CDR3aa: CASAGQGGGNTIYF

abundance: .
j_gene: TRBJ1-1
v_gene: TRBV5-6
len: 18
d_gene: TRBD1
CDR3nt: TGTGCCAGCAGCTCCGGACAGGGGCGTAAGGTGAGGATCACTGAAGCTTTCTTT
CDR3aa: CASSSGQGRKVRITEAFF

abundance: .
j_gene: TRBJ1-4
v_gene: TRBV7-9
len: 15
d_gene: TRBD1
CDR3nt: TGTGCCAGTACCAAGAAAGGGACAGATAATGAAAAACTGTTTTTT
CDR3aa: CASTKKGTDNEKLFF

abundance: .
j_gene: TRBJ2-1
v_gene: TRBV11-2
len: 15
d_gene: TRBD2
CDR3nt: TGTGCCAGCAGCGGGACTAGCTTGTCGTACAATGAGCAGTTCTTC
CDR3aa: CASSGTSLSYNEQFF

abundance: .
j_gene: TRBJ2-1
v_gene: TRBV7-2
len: 18
d_gene: TRBD2
CDR3nt: TGTGCCAGCAGCTTTAAAGGGACTAGCGGGAGTTCCTACAATGAGCAGTTCTTC
CDR3aa: CASSFKGTSGSSYNEQFF

abundance: .
j_gene: TRBJ1-1
v_gene: TRBV11-1
len: 13
d_gene: .
CDR3nt: TGTGCCAGCAGCTTAAGGGGGGGCAGTGAAGCTTTCTTT
CDR3aa: CASSLRGGSEAFF

abundance: few
j_gene: TRBJ2-1
v_gene: TRBV4-3
len: 14
d_gene: TRBD1
CDR3nt: TGCGCCAGCAGCCAAGAACCCAGGGGGAATGAGCAGTTCTTC
CDR3aa: CASSQEPRGNEQFF

abundance: .
j_gene: TRBJ1-1
v_gene: TRBV7-2
len: 13
d_gene: .
CDR3nt: TGTGCCAGCAGCTTAGGGCAGCGGACTGAAGCTTTCTTT
CDR3aa: CASSLGQRTEAFF

abundance: .
j_gene: TRBJ1-1
v_gene: TRBV30
len: 13
d_gene: .
CDR3nt: TGTGCCTGGAGCAAAACAGTGAACACTGAAGCTTTCTTT
CDR3aa: CAWSKTVNTEAFF

abundance: .
j_gene: TRBJ2-7
v_gene: TRBV5-6
len: 16
d_gene: TRBD1
CDR3nt: TGTGCCAGCAGCCACGCAGGACCGGGACAGATCTACGAGCAGTACTTC
CDR3aa: CASSHAGPGQIYEQYF

abundance: .
j_gene: TRBJ1-2
v_gene: TRBV18
len: 14
d_gene: .
CDR3nt: TGTGCCAGCTCACCGCCCGGGAACCAAGGTGGCTACACCTTC
CDR3aa: CASSPPGNQGGYTF

abundance: few
j_gene: TRBJ2-2
v_gene: TRBV2
len: 14
d_gene: .
CDR3nt: TGTGCCAGCAGTCCTCAGCGGAGCACCGGGGAGCTGTTTTTT
CDR3aa: CASSPQRSTGELFF

abundance: once
j_gene: TRBJ2-5
v_gene: TRBV9
len: 18
d_gene: TRBD2
CDR3nt: TGTGCCAGCAGCGTAGGGGACCTTGCTAGCGGGGGAGGGGAGACCCAGTACTTC
CDR3aa: CASSVGDLASGGGETQYF

abundance: few
j_gene: TRBJ2-1
v_gene: TRBV9
len: 15
d_gene: TRBD2
CDR3nt: TGTGCCAGCAGCGTAGGACTAGCGGACTACAATGAGCAGTTCTTC
CDR3aa: CASSVGLADYNEQFF

abundance: .
j_gene: TRBJ2-1
v_gene: TRBV5-1
len: 20
d_gene: TRBD2
CDR3nt: TGCGCCAGCAGCTTGGCTGGGGGACTAGCGGGAGGTAGCTCCTACAATGAGCAGTTCTTC
CDR3aa: CASSLAGGLAGGSSYNEQFF

abundance: .
j_gene: TRBJ2-5
v_gene: TRBV7-2
len: 14
d_gene: TRBD2
CDR3nt: TGTGCCAGCAGCCGATGGGGGGGAAGAGAGACCCAGTACTTC
CDR3aa: CASSRWGGRETQYF

abundance: .
j_gene: TRBJ2-3
v_gene: TRBV5-6
len: 13
d_gene: .
CDR3nt: TGTGCCAGCAGCTTGGCCAGGGCAGATACGCAGTATTTT
CDR3aa: CASSLARADTQYF

abundance: .
j_gene: TRBJ1-1
v_gene: TRBV2
len: 14
d_gene: .
CDR3nt: TGTGCCAGCAGTGAACAGTGGGCGAACACTGAAGCTTTCTTT
CDR3aa: CASSEQWANTEAFF

abundance: .
j_gene: TRBJ2-3
v_gene: TRBV30
len: 15
d_gene: TRBD1
CDR3nt: TGTGCCTGGAGTGTACTGGACAGGGTGGCGGATACGCAGTATTTT
CDR3aa: CAWSVLDRVADTQYF

abundance: .
j_gene: TRBJ2-1
v_gene: TRBV4-1
len: 17
d_gene: TRBD2
CDR3nt: TGCGCCAGCAGCCAAGTCGTACAGCGGGAGTCCCACAATGAGCAGTTCTTC
CDR3aa: CASSQVVQRESHNEQFF

abundance: .
j_gene: TRBJ1-2
v_gene: TRBV6-1
len: 13
d_gene: .
CDR3nt: TGTGCCAGCAGTGAAGCTTCGGGGTACGGCTACACCTTC
CDR3aa: CASSEASGYGYTF

abundance: .
j_gene: TRBJ2-7
v_gene: TRBV6-6
len: 12
d_gene: .
CDR3nt: TGTGCCAGCAGCTCGGGAGATGGCGAGCAGTACTTC
CDR3aa: CASSSGDGEQYF

abundance: .
j_gene: TRBJ2-5
v_gene: TRBV25-1
len: 17
d_gene: TRBD1
CDR3nt: TGTGCCAGCAGCACTGCGGGTTTGGGACAGGGTACGCAGACCCAGTACTTC
CDR3aa: CASSTAGLGQGTQTQYF

abundance: .
j_gene: TRBJ1-5
v_gene: TRBV21-1
len: 18
d_gene: .
CDR3nt: TGTGCCAGCACCTTATGGGTCGGACAGGCGGAAAATCTTCAGCCCCAGCATTTT
CDR3aa: CASTLWVGQAENLQPQHF

abundance: .
j_gene: TRBJ1-2
v_gene: TRBV30
len: 14
d_gene: .
CDR3nt: TGTGCCTGGACCAGGGACTGGAGGGAGTATGGCTACACCTTC
CDR3aa: CAWTRDWREYGYTF

abundance: .
j_gene: TRBJ1-2
v_gene: TRBV27
len: 18
d_gene: .
CDR3nt: TGTGCCAGCAGTTTATCGGTCCCCGCGGTGGGGGGGGTCTATGGCTACACCTTC
CDR3aa: CASSLSVPAVGGVYGYTF

abundance: .
j_gene: TRBJ1-5
v_gene: TRBV30
len: 14
d_gene: TRBD1
CDR3nt: TGTGCCTGGAGTGTCTCACAGGGGGCTCAGCCCCAGCATTTT
CDR3aa: CAWSVSQGAQPQHF

abundance: .
j_gene: TRBJ2-7
v_gene: TRBV6-5
len: 11
d_gene: .
CDR3nt: TGTGCCAGCATGAGGCAACACGAGCAGTACTTC
CDR3aa: CASMRQHEQYF

abundance: .
j_gene: TRBJ1-2
v_gene: TRBV4-3
len: 16
d_gene: TRBD1
CDR3nt: TGCGCCAGCAGCCAAGTCCTTGGACAGGGCGACTATGGCTACACCTTC
CDR3aa: CASSQVLGQGDYGYTF

abundance: few
j_gene: TRBJ2-2
v_gene: TRBV4-1
len: 17
d_gene: .
CDR3nt: TGCGCCAGCAGCCAAGCGGGTGCGGACCCGCGGGCCGGGGAGCTGTTTTTT
CDR3aa: CASSQAGADPRAGELFF

abundance: .
j_gene: TRBJ1-2
v_gene: TRBV27
len: 14
d_gene: .
CDR3nt: TGTGCCAGCAGTCCGCTACTAGCTAACTATGGCTACACCTTC
CDR3aa: CASSPLLANYGYTF

abundance: .
j_gene: TRBJ2-1
v_gene: TRBV2
len: 15
d_gene: .
CDR3nt: TGTGCCAGCAGTGAAGTTCTCCCCTCCTACAATGAGCAGTTCTTC
CDR3aa: CASSEVLPSYNEQFF

abundance: .
j_gene: TRBJ2-1
v_gene: TRBV5-4
len: 16
d_gene: TRBD1
CDR3nt: TGTGCCAGCAGCAGACCCGACAGGGGGGATTACAATGAGCAGTTCTTC
CDR3aa: CASSRPDRGDYNEQFF

abundance: few
j_gene: TRBJ2-5
v_gene: TRBV7-2
len: 14
d_gene: TRBD1
CDR3nt: TGTGCCAGCAGCTCGGGACAGGGAACAGAGACCCAGTACTTC
CDR3aa: CASSSGQGTETQYF

abundance: .
j_gene: TRBJ2-3
v_gene: TRBV2
len: 14
d_gene: TRBD2
CDR3nt: TGTGCCAGCAGTGACGGGAGGGCTACAGATACGCAGTATTTT
CDR3aa: CASSDGRATDTQYF

abundance: .
j_gene: TRBJ1-5
v_gene: TRBV5-8
len: 15
d_gene: .
CDR3nt: TGTGCCAGCAGCTTGGCCGCGACAGGTTATCAGCCCCAGCATTTT
CDR3aa: CASSLAATGYQPQHF

abundance: .
j_gene: TRBJ2-4
v_gene: TRBV7-9
len: 14
d_gene: TRBD1
CDR3nt: TGTGCCAGCAGCCATGGGGACAGGGATCGCATTCAGTACTTC
CDR3aa: CASSHGDRDRIQYF

abundance: .
j_gene: TRBJ1-2
v_gene: TRBV18
len: 15
d_gene: .
CDR3nt: TGTGCCAGCTCACCGGACTTTTTTAGTTCCCATGGCTACACCTTC
CDR3aa: CASSPDFFSSHGYTF

abundance: .
j_gene: TRBJ2-7
v_gene: TRBV9
len: 14
d_gene: TRBD2
CDR3nt: TGTGCCAGCAGCGTACGGGAGGGGATGGGGGAGCAGTACTTC
CDR3aa: CASSVREGMGEQYF

abundance: once
j_gene: TRBJ1-2
v_gene: TRBV5-1
len: 14
d_gene: .
CDR3nt: TGCGCCAGCAGCGCAGACACGACTAACTATGGCTACACCTTC
CDR3aa: CASSADTTNYGYTF

abundance: .
j_gene: TRBJ2-7
v_gene: TRBV5-1
len: 15
d_gene: TRBD1
CDR3nt: TGCGCCAGCAGCCCAAGGACAGGGTCTGGCTACGAGCAGTACTTC
CDR3aa: CASSPRTGSGYEQYF

abundance: .
j_gene: TRBJ1-5
v_gene: TRBV6-6
len: 15
d_gene: .
CDR3nt: TGTGCCAGCAGCTCCGACAGTTATAGCAATCAGCCCCAGCATTTT
CDR3aa: CASSSDSYSNQPQHF

abundance: once
j_gene: TRBJ2-1
v_gene: TRBV5-1
len: 15
d_gene: .
CDR3nt: TGCGCCAGCAGTCTCGACACAGTTTCCTACAATGAGCAGTTCTTC
CDR3aa: CASSLDTVSYNEQFF

abundance: .
j_gene: TRBJ1-4
v_gene: TRBV30
len: 15
d_gene: TRBD1
CDR3nt: TGTGCCTGGAGTGTATTAGGAGGGGGCGGGGAAAAACTGTTTTTT
CDR3aa: CAWSVLGGGGEKLFF